This TCR beta chain was captured by sequencing in a study of T cells after yellow fever vaccination. Study summary: Fractions low in cell number were prepared with SMART-Seq v4 Ultra Low Input. Study results and limitations: Re-detected after boosting: most primary clones, 96% of CD4 and roughly 88% of CD8. Though weaker, the secondary response peaked faster, on day 5 versus 15.

5'RACE template switching produced TCR cDNA carrying a universal primer site and UMIs. TCRdb itself ran the 5' RACE reads through MiXCR, one entry per CDR3 protein. The sample consists of about 260,000 distinct CDR3 sequences, about 5% of them appearing once. As concerns this clonotype: Antigen: not known.

The CDR3 totals 14 residues. Germline V gene data show CDR1 as SGHRS and CDR2 as YFSETQ. V was clipped by 4 bases and J by 5 bases, with 10 bases between them. This specimen consisted of CD4+ T cells sorted from PBMCs, obtained on the day of the yellow fever booster vaccination. The chain carries TRBV5-1 and TRBJ1-6; tentatively, D is TRBD1 (6 bases). This receptor was identified in a man aged 18 to 30 who received the YFV17D yellow fever vaccine. The CDR3 DNA reads TGCGCCAGCAGCGGGGGACATGATAATTCACCCCTCCACTTT. It specifies CASSGGHDNSPLHF.